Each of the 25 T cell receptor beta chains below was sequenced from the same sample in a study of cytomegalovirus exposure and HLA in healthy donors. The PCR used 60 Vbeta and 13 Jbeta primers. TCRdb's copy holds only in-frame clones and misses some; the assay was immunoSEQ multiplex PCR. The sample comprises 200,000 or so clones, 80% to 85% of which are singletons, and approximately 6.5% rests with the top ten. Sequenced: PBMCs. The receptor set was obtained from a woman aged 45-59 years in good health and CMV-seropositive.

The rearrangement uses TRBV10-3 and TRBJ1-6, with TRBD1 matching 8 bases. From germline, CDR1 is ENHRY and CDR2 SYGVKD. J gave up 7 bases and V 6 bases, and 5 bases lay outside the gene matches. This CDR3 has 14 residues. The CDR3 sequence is CAISPGTGNSPLHF. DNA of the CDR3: TGTGCCATCAGCCCCGGGACAGGCAATTCACCCCTCCACTTT.

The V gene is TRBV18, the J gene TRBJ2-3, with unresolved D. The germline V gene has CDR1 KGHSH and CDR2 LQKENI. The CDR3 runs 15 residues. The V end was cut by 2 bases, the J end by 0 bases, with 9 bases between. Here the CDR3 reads CASSPSLPSTDTQYF. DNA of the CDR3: TGTGCCAGCTCACCATCTCTCCCGAGCACAGATACGCAGTATTTT.

In nucleotides, the CDR3 is TGTGCCAGTAGTATAGATGCGGGACAGGTAGCTTTCTTT. This translates into CASSIDAGQVAFF. The gene calls are TRBV19 and TRBJ1-1; TRBD1 agrees at 8 bases. CDR3 length equals 13 residues. V was pared by 0 bases and J by 10 bases, with 4 bases of the junction left unmatched. Germline assignment: CDR1 LNHDA and CDR2 SQIVND (reference sequence).

The CDR3 nucleotides read TGCGCCAGCAGCTTGGACTATCAGGGTCCCCACGTCGGGGGAAACACCATATATTTT. Residues: CASSLDYQGPHVGGNTIYF. The V gene is TRBV5-1, the J gene TRBJ1-3; possible D gene TRBD1, 5 bases. The germline CDR1 and CDR2 sequences are SGHRS and YFSETQ. V was clipped by 0 bases and J by 4 bases, with 23 bases between them. The CDR3 spans 19 residues.

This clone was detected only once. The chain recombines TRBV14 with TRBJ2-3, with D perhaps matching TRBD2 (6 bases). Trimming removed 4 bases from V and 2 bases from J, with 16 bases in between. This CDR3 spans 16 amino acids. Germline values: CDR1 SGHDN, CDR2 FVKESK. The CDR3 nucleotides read TGTGCCAGCAGCCTCGGCGGGACTTGGGTCACAGATACGCAGTATTTT. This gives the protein CASSLGGTWVTDTQYF.

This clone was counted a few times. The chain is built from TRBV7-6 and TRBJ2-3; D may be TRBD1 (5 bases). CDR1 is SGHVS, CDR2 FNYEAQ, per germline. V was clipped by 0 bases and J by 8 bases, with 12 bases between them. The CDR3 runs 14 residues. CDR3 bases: TGTGCCAGCAGCTTAGCGGAGATTGACAGTACGCAGTATTTT. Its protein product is CASSLAEIDSTQYF.

The DNA for the CDR3 is TGTGCCAGCAGGCGCGGGAGGGCCACGATCGGGGAGCTGTTTTTT. Amino acid sequence: CASRRGRATIGELFF. The gene calls are TRBV7-2 and TRBJ2-2, with TRBD2 identical over 9 bases. Germline loops: CDR1 SGHTA, CDR2 FQGNSA. Losses at the gene ends were 6 bases for V and 7 bases for J; bases not matched to a gene: 9. The CDR3 is 15 residues long.

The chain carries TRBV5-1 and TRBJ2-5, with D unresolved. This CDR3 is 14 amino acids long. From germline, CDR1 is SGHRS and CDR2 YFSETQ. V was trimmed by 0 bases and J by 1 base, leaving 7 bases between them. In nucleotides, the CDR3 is TGCGCCAGCAGCTTGGTTCCTACCCAAGAGACCCAGTACTTC. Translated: CASSLVPTQETQYF.

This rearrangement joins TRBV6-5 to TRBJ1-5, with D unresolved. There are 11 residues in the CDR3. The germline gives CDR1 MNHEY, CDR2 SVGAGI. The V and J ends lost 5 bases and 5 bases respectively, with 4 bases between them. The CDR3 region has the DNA TGTGCCAGCAGTCCAGATCAGCCCCAGCATTTT. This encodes CASSPDQPQHF.

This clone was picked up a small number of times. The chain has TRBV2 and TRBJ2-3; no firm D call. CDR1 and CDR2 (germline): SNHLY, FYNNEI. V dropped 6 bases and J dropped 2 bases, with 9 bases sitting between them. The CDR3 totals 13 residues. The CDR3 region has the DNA TGTGCCAGCAGATCTAGGAACACAGATACGCAGTATTTT. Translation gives CASRSRNTDTQYF.

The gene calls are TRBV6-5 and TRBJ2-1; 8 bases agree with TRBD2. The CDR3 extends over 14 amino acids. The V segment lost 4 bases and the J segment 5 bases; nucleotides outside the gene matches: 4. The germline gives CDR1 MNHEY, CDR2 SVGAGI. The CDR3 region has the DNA TGTGCCAGCAGTTCCGGACTAGCCAACAATGAGCAGTTCTTC. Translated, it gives CASSSGLANNEQFF.

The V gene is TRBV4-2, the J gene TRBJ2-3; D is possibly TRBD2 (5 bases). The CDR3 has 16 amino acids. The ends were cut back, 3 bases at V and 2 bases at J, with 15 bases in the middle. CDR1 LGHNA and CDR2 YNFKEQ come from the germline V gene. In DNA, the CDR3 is TGTGCCAGCAGCCAGTTTGCGGGCCCCTCCACAGATACGCAGTATTTT. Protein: CASSQFAGPSTDTQYF.

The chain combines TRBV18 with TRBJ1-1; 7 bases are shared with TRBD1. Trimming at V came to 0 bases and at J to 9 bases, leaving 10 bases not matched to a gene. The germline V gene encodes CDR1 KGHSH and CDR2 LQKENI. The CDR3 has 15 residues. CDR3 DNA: TGTGCCAGCTCACCACCTAACAGGGGCCTATACCAAGCTTTCTTT. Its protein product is CASSPPNRGLYQAFF.

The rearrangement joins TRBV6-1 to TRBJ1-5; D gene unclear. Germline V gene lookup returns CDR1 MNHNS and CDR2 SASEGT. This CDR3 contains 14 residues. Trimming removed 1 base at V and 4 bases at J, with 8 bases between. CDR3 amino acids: CASSEGSENQPQHF. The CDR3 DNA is TGTGCCAGCAGTGAAGGGTCAGAAAATCAGCCCCAGCATTTT.

Here the CDR3 reads CASSRRTGSFQEPQHF. DNA for the CDR3: TGTGCCAGCAGCCGACGAACAGGCAGTTTCCAAGAGCCCCAGCATTTT. The chain employs TRBV5-6 and TRBJ1-5, with D maybe TRBD1 (5 bases). The V end lost 4 bases, the J end lost 8 bases, and 22 bases lay between the germline ends. There are 16 residues in the CDR3. From germline, CDR1 is SGHDT and CDR2 YYEEEE.

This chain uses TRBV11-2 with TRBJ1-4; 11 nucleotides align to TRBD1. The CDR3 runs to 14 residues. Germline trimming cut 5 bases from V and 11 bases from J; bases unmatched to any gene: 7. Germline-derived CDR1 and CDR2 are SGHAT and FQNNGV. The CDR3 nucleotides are TGTGCCAGCAGCGTAGGACAGGGGGCGCGGAAACTGTTTTTT. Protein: CASSVGQGARKLFF.

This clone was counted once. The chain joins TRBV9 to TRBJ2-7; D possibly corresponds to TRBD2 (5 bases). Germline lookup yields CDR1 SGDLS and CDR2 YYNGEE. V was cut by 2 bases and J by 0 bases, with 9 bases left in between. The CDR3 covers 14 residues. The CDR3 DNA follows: TGTGCCAGCAGCGTTGAGGGCGACTCCTACGAGCAGTACTTC. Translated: CASSVEGDSYEQYF. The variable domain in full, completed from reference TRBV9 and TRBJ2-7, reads DSGVTQTPKHLITATGQRVTLRCSPRSGDLSVYWYQQSLDQGLQFLIQYYNGEERAKGNILERFSAQQFPDLHSELNLSSLELGDSALYFCASSVEGDSYEQYFGPGTRLTVT.

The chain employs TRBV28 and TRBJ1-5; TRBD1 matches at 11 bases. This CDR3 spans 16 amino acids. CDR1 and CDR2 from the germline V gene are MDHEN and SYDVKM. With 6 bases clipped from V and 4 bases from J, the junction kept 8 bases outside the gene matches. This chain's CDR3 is CASRPRGQGDNQPQHF. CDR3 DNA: TGTGCCAGCAGACCCCGGGGACAGGGGGATAATCAGCCCCAGCATTTT.

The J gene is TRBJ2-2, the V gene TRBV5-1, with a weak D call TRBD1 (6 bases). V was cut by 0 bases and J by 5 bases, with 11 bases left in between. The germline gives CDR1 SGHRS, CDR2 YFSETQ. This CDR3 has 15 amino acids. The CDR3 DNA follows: TGCGCCAGCAGCTTGGTAACCCAGGGGACCGGGGAGCTGTTTTTT. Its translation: CASSLVTQGTGELFF.

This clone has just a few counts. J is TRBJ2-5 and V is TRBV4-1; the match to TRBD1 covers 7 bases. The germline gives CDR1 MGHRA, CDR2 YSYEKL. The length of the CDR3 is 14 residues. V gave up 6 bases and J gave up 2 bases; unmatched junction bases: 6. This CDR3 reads CASRAQGMQETQYF. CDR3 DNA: TGCGCCAGCAGAGCACAGGGGATGCAAGAGACCCAGTACTTC.

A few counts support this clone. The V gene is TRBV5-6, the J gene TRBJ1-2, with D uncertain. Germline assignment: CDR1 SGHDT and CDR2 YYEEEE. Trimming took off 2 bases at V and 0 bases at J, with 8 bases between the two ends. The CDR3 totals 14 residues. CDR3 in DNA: TGTGCCAGCAGCTTTCCGTTAACTAACTATGGCTACACCTTC. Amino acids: CASSFPLTNYGYTF.

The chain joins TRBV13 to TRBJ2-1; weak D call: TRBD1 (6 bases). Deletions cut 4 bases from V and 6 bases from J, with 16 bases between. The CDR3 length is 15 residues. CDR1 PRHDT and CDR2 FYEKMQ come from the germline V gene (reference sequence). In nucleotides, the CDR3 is TGTGCCAGCAGCTCGAGGGTGGACAGTCTCAATGAGCAGTTCTTC. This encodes CASSSRVDSLNEQFF.

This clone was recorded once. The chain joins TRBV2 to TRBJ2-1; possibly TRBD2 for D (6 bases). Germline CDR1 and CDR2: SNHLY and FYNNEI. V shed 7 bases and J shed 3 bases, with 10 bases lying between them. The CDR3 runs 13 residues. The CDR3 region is CASTGGIYNEQFF. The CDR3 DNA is TGTGCCAGCACCGGCGGGATCTACAATGAGCAGTTCTTC. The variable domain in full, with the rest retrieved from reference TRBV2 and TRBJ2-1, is EPEVTQTPSHQVTQMGQEVILRCVPISNHLYFYWYRQILGQKVEFLVSFYNNEISEKSEIFDDQFSVERPDGSNFTLKIRSTKLEDSAMYFCASTGGIYNEQFFGPGTRLTVL.

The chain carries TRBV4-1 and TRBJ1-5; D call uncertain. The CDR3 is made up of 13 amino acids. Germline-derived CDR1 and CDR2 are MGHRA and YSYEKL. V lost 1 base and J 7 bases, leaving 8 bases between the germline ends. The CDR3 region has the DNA TGCGCCAGCAGCCAAGGGAGGCTCCAGCCCCAGCATTTT. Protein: CASSQGRLQPQHF.

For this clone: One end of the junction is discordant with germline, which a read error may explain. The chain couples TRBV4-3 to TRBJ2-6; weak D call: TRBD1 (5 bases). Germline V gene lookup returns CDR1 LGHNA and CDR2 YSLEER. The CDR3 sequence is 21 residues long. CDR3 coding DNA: TGCGCCAGCAGCCAAGCTTCAATGACGATTGGTTTTTTCTCTGGGGCCAACGGCCTGACTTTC. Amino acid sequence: CASSQASMTIGFFSGANGLTF.